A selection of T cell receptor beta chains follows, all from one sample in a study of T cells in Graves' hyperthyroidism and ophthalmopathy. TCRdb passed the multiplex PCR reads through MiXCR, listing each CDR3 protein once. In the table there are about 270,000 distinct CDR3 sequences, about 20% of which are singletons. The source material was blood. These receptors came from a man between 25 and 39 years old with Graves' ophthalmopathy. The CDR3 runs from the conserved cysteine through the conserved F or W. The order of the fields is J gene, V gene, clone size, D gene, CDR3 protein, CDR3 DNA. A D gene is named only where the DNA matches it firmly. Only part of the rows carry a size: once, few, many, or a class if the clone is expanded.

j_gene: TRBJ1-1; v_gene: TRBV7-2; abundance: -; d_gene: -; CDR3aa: CASTLVNTEAFF; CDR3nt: TGTGCCAGCACTCTAGTCAACACTGAAGCTTTCTTT
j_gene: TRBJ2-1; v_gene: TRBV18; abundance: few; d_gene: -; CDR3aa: CASSEQGIYRANEQFF; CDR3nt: TGTGCCAGCTCCGAGCAGGGGATTTATCGAGCCAATGAGCAGTTCTTC
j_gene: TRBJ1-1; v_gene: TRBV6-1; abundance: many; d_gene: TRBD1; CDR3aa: CATFRDRALGEAFF; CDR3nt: TGTGCCACTTTCCGGGACAGGGCTTTGGGTGAAGCTTTCTTT
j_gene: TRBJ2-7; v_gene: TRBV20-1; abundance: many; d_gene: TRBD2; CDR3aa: CSARLAVAYEQYF; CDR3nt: TGCAGTGCTAGACTAGCGGTGGCCTACGAGCAGTACTTC
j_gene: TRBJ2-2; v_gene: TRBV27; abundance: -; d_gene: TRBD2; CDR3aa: CASRSGRITGELFF; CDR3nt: TGTGCCAGCCGAAGCGGGAGGATCACCGGGGAGCTGTTTTTT
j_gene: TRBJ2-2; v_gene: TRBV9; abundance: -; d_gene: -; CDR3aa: CASSVVDTGELFF; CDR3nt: TGTGCCAGCAGCGTAGTGGACACCGGGGAGCTGTTTTTT
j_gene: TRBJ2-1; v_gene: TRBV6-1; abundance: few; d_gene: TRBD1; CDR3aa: CASTPGQYNEQFF; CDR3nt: TGTGCCAGCACCCCGGGACAGTACAATGAGCAGTTCTTC
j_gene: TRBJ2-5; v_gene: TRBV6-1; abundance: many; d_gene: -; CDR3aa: CASSQGVKVTQYF; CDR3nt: TGTGCCAGCAGTCAGGGCGTCAAGGTTACCCAGTACTTC
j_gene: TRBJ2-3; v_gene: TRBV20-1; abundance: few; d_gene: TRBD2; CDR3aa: CSATGTSGRNTDTQYF; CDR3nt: TGCAGTGCCACCGGGACTAGCGGGAGGAACACAGATACGCAGTATTTT
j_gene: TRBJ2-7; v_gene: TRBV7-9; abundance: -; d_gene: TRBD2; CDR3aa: CASTPSGGSSYEQYF; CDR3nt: TGTGCCAGCACCCCTTCGGGGGGGAGCTCCTACGAGCAGTACTTC
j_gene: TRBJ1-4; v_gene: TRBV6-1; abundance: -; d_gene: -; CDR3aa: CASMDPATNEKLFF; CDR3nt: TGTGCCAGCATGGACCCCGCAACTAATGAAAAACTGTTTTTT
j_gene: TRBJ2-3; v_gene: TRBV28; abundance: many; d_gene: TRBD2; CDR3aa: CASSSGRVDTQYF; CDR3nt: TGTGCCAGCAGTAGCGGGAGAGTAGATACGCAGTATTTT
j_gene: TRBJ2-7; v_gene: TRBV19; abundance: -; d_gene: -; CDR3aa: CASSITGSEQYF; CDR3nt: TGTGCCAGTTCCATCACAGGTTCCGAGCAGTACTTC
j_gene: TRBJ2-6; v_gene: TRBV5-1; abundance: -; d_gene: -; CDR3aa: CASSLDSTALSGANVLTF; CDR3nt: TGCGCCAGCAGCTTGGACAGTACCGCTCTCTCTGGGGCCAACGTCCTGACTTTC
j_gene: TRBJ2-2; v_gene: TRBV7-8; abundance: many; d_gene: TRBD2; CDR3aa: CASSFVGTSGPNTGELFF; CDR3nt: TGTGCCAGCAGCTTCGTCGGGACTAGCGGTCCGAACACCGGGGAGCTGTTTTTT
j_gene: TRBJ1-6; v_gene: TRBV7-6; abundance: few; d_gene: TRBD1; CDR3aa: CASSLVGTGPRYSPLHF; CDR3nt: TGTGCCAGCAGCTTAGTCGGGACAGGCCCTCGATATTCACCCCTCCACTTT
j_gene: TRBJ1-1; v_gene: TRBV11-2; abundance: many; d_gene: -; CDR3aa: CASNPGGWGTEAFF; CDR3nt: TGTGCCAGCAACCCTGGGGGGTGGGGCACTGAAGCTTTCTTT
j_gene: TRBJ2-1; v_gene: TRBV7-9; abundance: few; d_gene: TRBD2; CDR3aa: CASSLPRLAMSSYNEQFF; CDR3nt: TGTGCCAGCAGCTTACCAAGACTAGCGATGAGCTCCTACAATGAGCAGTTCTTC
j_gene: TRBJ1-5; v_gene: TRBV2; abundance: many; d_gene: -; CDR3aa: CASSEAVGRAYSNQPQHF; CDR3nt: TGTGCCAGCAGTGAAGCGGTGGGCAGGGCCTATAGCAATCAGCCCCAGCATTTT
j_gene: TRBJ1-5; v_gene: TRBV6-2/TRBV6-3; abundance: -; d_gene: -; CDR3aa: CASSYSYSRDQAQHF; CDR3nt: TGTGCCAGCAGTTACTCTTACAGCCGGGATCAGGCCCAGCATTTT
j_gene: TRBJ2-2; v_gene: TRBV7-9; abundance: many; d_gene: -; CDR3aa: CASSSFRGRTGELFF; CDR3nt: TGTGCCAGCAGCTCCTTCCGGGGCCGCACCGGGGAGCTGTTTTTT
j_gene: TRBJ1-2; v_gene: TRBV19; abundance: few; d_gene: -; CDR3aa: CASSKGGPVYGYTF; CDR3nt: TGTGCCAGTAGTAAGGGAGGCCCAGTCTATGGCTACACCTTC
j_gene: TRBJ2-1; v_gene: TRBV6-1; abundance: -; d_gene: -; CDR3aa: CASRGVSSYNEQFF; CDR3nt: TGTGCCAGCAGGGGCGTGTCGTCCTACAATGAGCAGTTCTTC
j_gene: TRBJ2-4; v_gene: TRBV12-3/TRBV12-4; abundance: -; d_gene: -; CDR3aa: CASRPDETKNIQYF; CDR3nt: TGTGCCAGCAGACCCGACGAGACCAAAAACATTCAGTACTTC
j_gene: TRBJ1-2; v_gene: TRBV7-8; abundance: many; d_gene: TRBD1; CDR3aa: CASSPRRDRGGWGYTF; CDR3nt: TGTGCCAGCAGCCCCAGGCGGGACAGGGGAGGTTGGGGCTACACCTTC
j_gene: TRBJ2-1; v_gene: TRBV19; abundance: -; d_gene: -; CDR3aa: CASSIAGGEQFF; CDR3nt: TGTGCCAGTAGTATTGCGGGTGGTGAGCAGTTCTTC
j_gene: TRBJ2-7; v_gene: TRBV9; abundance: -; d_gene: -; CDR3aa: CASSVSVGYEQYF; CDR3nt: TGTGCCAGCAGCGTATCGGTGGGGTACGAGCAGTACTTC
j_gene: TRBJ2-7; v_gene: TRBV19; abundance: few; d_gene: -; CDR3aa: CASSTSGVTYEQYF; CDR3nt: TGTGCCAGTAGTACCTCCGGGGTCACCTACGAGCAGTACTTC
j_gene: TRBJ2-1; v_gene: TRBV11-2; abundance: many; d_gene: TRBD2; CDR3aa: CASSRGSSYNEQFF; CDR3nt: TGTGCCAGCAGCCGCGGGAGCTCCTACAATGAGCAGTTCTTC
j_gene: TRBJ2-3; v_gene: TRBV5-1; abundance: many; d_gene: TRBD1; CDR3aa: CASSPRGRNTDTQYF; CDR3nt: TGCGCCAGCAGCCCGAGGGGGCGCAACACAGATACGCAGTATTTT
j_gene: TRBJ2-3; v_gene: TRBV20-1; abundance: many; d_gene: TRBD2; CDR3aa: CSASTSGRASDTQYF; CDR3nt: TGCAGTGCCAGTACTAGCGGGAGGGCCTCAGATACGCAGTATTTT
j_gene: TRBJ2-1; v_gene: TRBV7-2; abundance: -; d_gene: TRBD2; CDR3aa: CASTPSGGEYNEQFF; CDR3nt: TGTGCCAGCACCCCTAGCGGGGGAGAATACAATGAGCAGTTCTTC
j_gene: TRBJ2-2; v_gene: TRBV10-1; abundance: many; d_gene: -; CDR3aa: CASSDNFRTGELFF; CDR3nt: TGCGCCAGCAGTGACAACTTCCGCACCGGGGAGCTGTTTTTT